This T cell receptor (beta chain) was captured in a study of T cells in Graves' hyperthyroidism and ophthalmopathy (dated by TCRdb to about 2019). The study in broad terms: Peripheral blood was sampled at the time of initial diagnosis, prior to any treatment. The approximately 100 discovery patients were randomly divided into training and test sets at a 7:3 ratio. In more than five Graves' hyperthyroidism patients, the study also compared T-cell repertoires from thyroid tissue with T-cell repertoires from blood. TCR Vbeta CDR3 sequencing of 120 to 150 peripheral blood samples (43 ophthalmopathy, 75 hyperthyroidism and roughly 17 progressor patients) is reported in the paper. Prospective prediction of ophthalmopathy was tested in an independent validation cohort of approximately 18 hyperthyroidism patients and 17 patients who later progressed to ophthalmopathy. Once sampling was done, hyperthyroidism patients were given methimazole at a starting dose of 30 mg daily, whereas ophthalmopathy patients were given high-dose intravenous methylprednisolone. A discovery cohort of about a hundred patients, roughly 45 with Graves' ophthalmopathy and approximately 57 with stable Graves' hyperthyroidism, was used to find distinguishing TCR V-J signatures. The study at large found these results: Most expanded thyroid clonotypes (frequency above 0.001) were also found in blood, which suggests that blood repertoires may mirror thyroid immune responses. Sample size was not statistically predetermined, and investigators were not blinded to group allocation. In cross-validation, a model built on a 13 V-J signature told ophthalmopathy apart from stable hyperthyroidism with about 90% sensitivity and around 84% specificity, and in testing the same model reached 80%/75%. In validation, progression to ophthalmopathy was predicted by the model with about 70% sensitivity and roughly 72% specificity, a median of about 6 months before onset.

The CDR3 numbers 16 residues from cysteine through phenylalanine. Only the CDR3 DNA stays, 48 bases, in frame from base 1. Trimmed from V: 6 bases; trimmed from J: 0 bases; junction bases lacking a gene match: 3. CDR1 and CDR2 (SNHLY, FYNNEI) derive from the germline V gene. About this clonotype itself: Its antigen target is currently unknown. The sample holds no much larger clone one base away, and base qualities are not on file.

Moderately to severely active disease, a Clinical Activity Score of at least 3, a NOSPECS grade of at least 4, and a duration under 3 months were present in ophthalmopathy patients. The study excluded patients with uncontrolled infections, other autoimmune diseases, pregnancy or lactation. Diagnoses relied on clinical symptoms, serum thyroxine and TRAb, thyroid ultrasound and orbital computed tomography. PBMCs were separated from over 9 ml of fresh peripheral blood using Ficoll-Paque density gradient centrifugation. Trizol reagent was used to extract total RNA, and RNA quality was then checked on an Agilent 2100 Bioanalyzer. TCR beta CDR3 regions were amplified from RNA transcripts. The first round of RT-PCR for the TCR CDR3 was performed with the HTBI primer set and the Qiagen OneStep RT-PCR kit. Libraries were constructed in a second round of multiplex PCR, after which size selection and purification were performed. Libraries were sequenced paired-end with 100 bp reads on an Illumina HiSeq2000. Processing in the source paper ran as follows. SOAPnuke was used to process the raw data, removing reads that contained adapters or uncalled bases, had a mean Phred below 15, or lacked an exact match to the constant primer or identifier. High-quality paired reads were merged with COPE v1.2.5, and unique nucleotide sequences were defined as clonotypes. MiTCR v1.1 was used to align the clonotypes against IMGT TRBV, TRBD and TRBJ reference segments. Only V-J combinations with frequency above 0.0001, covering about 99% of repertoires, were analysed. A TCS score was defined as the ratio of F50 (clonal expansion) to E x V (chaos), with BLOSUM62-based TCRdist applied between CDR3 peptides within each V-J. Welch's t-statistics and random forest reduced 514 V-J features to 13, which were used in a naive Bayes classifier (R e1071). TCRdb redid the processing of the public reads, applying fastp at Q25 and MiXCR, and retained in-frame beta chains. Rows with a matching CDR3 protein are joined into one entry that keeps the most common DNA and genes. Here the V and J calls rest on TCRdb's processing, not on the authors' analysis. Within this sample are around 360,000 distinct CDR3 sequences, with about 15% of them counted one time only. The ten largest clones represent approximately 19% of the sample.

This receptor was taken from a woman in her sixties or seventies with Graves' ophthalmopathy. The chain is made from TRBV2 and TRBJ2-3, with 13 bases aligning to TRBD2. Sequenced material: blood. CDR3 protein: CASSGLAGASTDTQYF. Read as DNA, the sequence is TGTGCCAGCAGCGGACTAGCGGGAGCTAGCACAGATACGCAGTATTTT.